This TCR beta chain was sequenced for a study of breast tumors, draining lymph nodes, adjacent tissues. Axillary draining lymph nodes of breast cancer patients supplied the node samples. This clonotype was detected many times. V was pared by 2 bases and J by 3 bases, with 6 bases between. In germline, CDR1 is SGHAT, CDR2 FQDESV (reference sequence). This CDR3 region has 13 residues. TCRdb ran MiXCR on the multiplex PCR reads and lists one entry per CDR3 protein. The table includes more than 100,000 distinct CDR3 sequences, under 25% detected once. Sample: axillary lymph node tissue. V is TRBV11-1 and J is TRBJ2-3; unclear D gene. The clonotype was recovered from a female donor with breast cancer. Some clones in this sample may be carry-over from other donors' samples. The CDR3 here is CASSLRLTDTQYF. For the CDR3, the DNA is TGTGCCAGCAGCTTAAGATTGACAGATACGCAGTATTTT.